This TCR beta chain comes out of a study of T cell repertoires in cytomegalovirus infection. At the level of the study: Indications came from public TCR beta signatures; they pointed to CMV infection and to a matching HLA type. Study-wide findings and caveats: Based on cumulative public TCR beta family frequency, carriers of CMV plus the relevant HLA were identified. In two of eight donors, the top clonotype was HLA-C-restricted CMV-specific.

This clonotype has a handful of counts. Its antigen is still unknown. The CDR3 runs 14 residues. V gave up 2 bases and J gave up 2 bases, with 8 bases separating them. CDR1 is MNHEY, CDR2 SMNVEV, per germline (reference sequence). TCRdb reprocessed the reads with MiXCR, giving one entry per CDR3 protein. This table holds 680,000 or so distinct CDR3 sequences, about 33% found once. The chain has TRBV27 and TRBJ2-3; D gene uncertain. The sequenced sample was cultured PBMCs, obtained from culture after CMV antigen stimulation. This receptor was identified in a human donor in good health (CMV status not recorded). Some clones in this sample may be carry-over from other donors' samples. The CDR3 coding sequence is TGTGCCAGCAGTTTAGGCATTCCCACAGATACGCAGTATTTT. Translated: CASSLGIPTDTQYF.